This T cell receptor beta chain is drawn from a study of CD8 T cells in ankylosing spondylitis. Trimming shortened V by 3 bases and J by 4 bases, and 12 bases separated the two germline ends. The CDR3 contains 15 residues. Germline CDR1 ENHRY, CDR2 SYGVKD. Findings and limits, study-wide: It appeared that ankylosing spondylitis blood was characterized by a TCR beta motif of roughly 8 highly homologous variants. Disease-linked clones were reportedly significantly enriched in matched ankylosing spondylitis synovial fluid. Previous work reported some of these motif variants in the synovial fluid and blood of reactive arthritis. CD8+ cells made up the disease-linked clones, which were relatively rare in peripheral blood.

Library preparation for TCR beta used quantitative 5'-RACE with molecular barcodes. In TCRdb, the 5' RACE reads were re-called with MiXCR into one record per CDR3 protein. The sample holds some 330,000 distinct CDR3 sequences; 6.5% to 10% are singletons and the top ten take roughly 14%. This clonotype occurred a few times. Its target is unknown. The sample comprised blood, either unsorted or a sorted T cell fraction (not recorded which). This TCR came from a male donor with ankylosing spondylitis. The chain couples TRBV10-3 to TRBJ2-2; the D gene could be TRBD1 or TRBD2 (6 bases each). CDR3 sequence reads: CAISELGGSTGELFF. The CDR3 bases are TGTGCCATCAGTGAATTAGGGGGGAGCACCGGGGAGCTGTTTTTT.